The clone carrying this TCR beta chain was observed a few times. Its target is unknown. TCRdb re-derived calls from the RACE reads in MiXCR, one entry per CDR3 protein. The repertoire holds about 190,000 distinct CDR3 sequences, 20% to 25% seen once, with 2% to 3% in the top ten. These data originate in a study of human T cells and chemical hapten exposure. Overall study context: 2% DPC was applied to approximately 2 cm by approximately 2 cm of upper inner arm skin for sensitization. Alopecia areata, totalis or universalis was found in mostly female patients.

The CDR3 consists of 15 residues. Trimming removed 1 base from V and 4 bases from J; junction bases left unmatched: 4. Germline assignment: CDR1 MNHEY and CDR2 SVGEGT. Study conclusions and caveats: Significantly more large CDR3 similarity clusters arose among expanded TCRs than among controls.

This sample's time point: patch test 3, about 24 weeks after DPC sensitization. Treatment of the sample: therapeutic diphenylcyclopropenone sensitization with weekly scalp DPC. The chain employs TRBV6-2 or TRBV6-3 and TRBJ2-4, with 7 bases that match TRBD1. The starting material was whole blood, obtained in connection with sensitization to the hapten diphenylcyclopropenone (DPC). This clonotype was obtained from a middle-aged woman with alopecia areata. Some clones in this sample may be carry-over from other donors' samples. The CDR3 region is CASSYFPGQKNIQYF. Here the CDR3 DNA reads TGTGCCAGCAGTTACTTTCCGGGACAGAAAAACATTCAGTACTTC.